What follows are 28 T cell receptor beta chains derived from one specimen sequenced in a study of graft-versus-host responses after intestinal transplantation. Produced via immunoSEQ multiplex PCR; TCRdb's table is partial and in-frame only. The sample records fewer than 120,000 clones, over 85% being singletons. Their antigens are not known. Sequences were derived from unstimulated CD8+ T cells sorted from spleen or lymph node cells, sampled before intestinal transplant. The receptors were sampled from a human donor who received an intestinal transplant.

V gene TRBV7-3 combines with J gene TRBJ2-1, with D possibly TRBD2 on 6 matching bases. Germline CDR1 and CDR2: SGHTA and FQGTGA. Trimming cost V 5 bases and J 10 bases, with 15 bases left between them. The CDR3 has 13 residues. The CDR3 nucleotides read TGTGCCAGCAGCGCAGCTACTAGCACCGAGCAGTTCTTC. Protein sequence: CASSAATSTEQFF. The complete variable domain, with remaining parts taken from reference TRBV7-3 and TRBJ2-1, reads GAGVSQTPSNKVTEKGKYVELRCDPISGHTALYWYRQSLGQGPEFLIYFQGTGAADDSGLPNDRFFAVRPEGSVSTLKIQRTERGDSAVYLCASSAATSTEQFFGPGTRLTVL.

V usage is TRBV6-6 and J usage is TRBJ1-4; D gene ambiguous. V was clipped by 2 bases and J by 1 base, with 8 bases between them. The CDR3 sequence is 15 residues long. CDR1 MNHNY and CDR2 SVGAGI come from the germline V gene (reference sequence). CDR3 sequence reads: CASSYGLGTNEKLFF. The CDR3 nucleotides are TGTGCCAGCAGTTACGGCCTGGGAACTAATGAAAAACTGTTTTTT.

The chain uses TRBV27 and TRBJ2-1; D ambiguous. V shed 4 bases and J shed 6 bases, with 16 bases lying between them. Per the germline V gene, CDR1 is MNHEY and CDR2 is SMNVEV (reference sequence). The CDR3 runs 15 residues. CDR3 sequence: CASSSLSLSLNEQFF. CDR3 in DNA: TGTGCCAGCAGTTCTCTCTCCTTAAGTCTCAATGAGCAGTTCTTC.

The chain carries TRBV19 and TRBJ2-2; D perhaps matches TRBD1 (5 bases). This CDR3 region has 11 residues. Germline loops: CDR1 LNHDA, CDR2 SQIVND (reference sequence). Deletions cut 8 bases from V and 4 bases from J, with 5 bases between. The CDR3 sequence is CASQGTGELFF. DNA of the CDR3: TGTGCCAGTCAGGGCACCGGGGAGCTGTTTTTT.

This chain links TRBV7-9 with TRBJ2-3, with D perhaps given as TRBD1 or TRBD2 (7 bases each). Germline loops: CDR1 SEHNR, CDR2 FQNEAQ (reference sequence). The CDR3 consists of 16 residues. V lost 3 bases and J 2 bases, leaving 15 bases between the germline ends. The CDR3: CASSFGGTEYTDTQYF. Written as DNA, the CDR3 is TGTGCCAGCAGCTTCGGGGGGACAGAATACACAGATACGCAGTATTTT.

The genes are TRBV13 and TRBJ1-1; tentatively, D is TRBD1 (6 bases). Germline CDR1 and CDR2: PRHDT and FYEKMQ (reference sequence). The CDR3 sequence is 14 residues long. The V end lost 6 bases, the J end lost 6 bases, and 17 bases lay between the germline ends. In nucleotides, the CDR3 is TGTGCCAGCAGGCTTAACAGGGAGGTCTCTGAAGCTTTCTTT. It yields the protein CASRLNREVSEAFF.

V gene TRBV4-1 combines with J gene TRBJ2-7; 9 bases line up with TRBD2. V dropped 4 bases and J dropped 0; count of bases not matched to a gene: 19. The length of the CDR3 is 20 residues. CDR1 and CDR2 (germline): MGHRA, YSYEKL. The CDR3 sequence: CASSLQSRVAGDVFSYEQYF. The DNA for the CDR3 is TGCGCCAGCAGCCTCCAGTCTAGGGTAGCGGGAGACGTATTCTCCTACGAGCAGTACTTC.

The chain combines TRBV5-6 with TRBJ2-7, with 7 bases identical to TRBD2. The germline gives CDR1 SGHDT, CDR2 YYEEEE. The CDR3 has 14 amino acids. J was trimmed by 7 bases and V by 2 bases; bases with no gene match: 9. CDR3 loop: CASSFGTKEEEQYF. For the CDR3, the DNA is TGTGCCAGCAGCTTTGGGACTAAGGAAGAGGAGCAGTACTTC. The full variable domain, with the rest looked up from reference TRBV5-6 and TRBJ2-7, is DAGVTQSPTHLIKTRGQQVTLRCSPKSGHDTVSWYQQALGQGPQFIFQYYEEEERQRGNFPDRFSGHQFPNYSSELNVNALLLGDSALYLCASSFGTKEEEQYFGPGTRLTVT.

V usage is TRBV9 and J usage is TRBJ2-7; D tentatively reads TRBD1 or TRBD2 (5 bases each). Deletions cut 0 bases from V and 3 bases from J, with 13 bases between. Germline CDR1 reads SGDLS; CDR2 reads YYNGEE. The CDR3 is 15 residues long. Written as DNA, the CDR3 is TGTGCCAGCAGCGTAGGGGACCCGGAATTCTACGAGCAGTACTTC. It translates to CASSVGDPEFYEQYF.

This rearrangement joins TRBV7-9 to TRBJ1-1; a weak D match, TRBD1 (5 bases). The CDR3 runs 15 residues. Germline V lookup: CDR1 SEHNR, CDR2 FQNEAQ (reference sequence). Trimming stripped 3 bases from V and 4 bases from J, with 15 bases between. The CDR3: CASSFGGVGITEAFF. CDR3 sequence (DNA): TGTGCCAGCAGCTTCGGAGGGGTAGGTATCACTGAAGCTTTCTTT.

The chain joins TRBV11-2 to TRBJ2-3; D remains unclear. This CDR3 has 14 residues. Trimming took 1 base from V and 1 from J, leaving 6 bases between them. CDR1 and CDR2 (germline): SGHAT, FQNNGV. The CDR3 nucleotides read TGTGCCAGCAGCTTAGCTCCCCGCACAGATACGCAGTATTTT. Translating gives CASSLAPRTDTQYF.

This chain links TRBV9 with TRBJ1-2; possible D gene TRBD1, 6 bases. V lost 4 bases and J 7 bases, leaving 17 bases between the germline ends. This CDR3 has 14 residues. The germline V gene encodes CDR1 SGDLS and CDR2 YYNGEE. CDR3 loop: CASSSRTDPFGYTF. In DNA form, the CDR3 reads TGTGCCAGCAGCTCCAGGACAGACCCCTTTGGCTACACCTTC.

The chain is built from TRBV12-5 and TRBJ1-1; weak D call: TRBD1 (6 bases). Trimming shortened V by 3 bases and J by 1 base, and 6 bases separated the two germline ends. This CDR3 contains 13 residues. The germline V gene has CDR1 LGHNT and CDR2 FRNRAP. CDR3 loop: CASGLGGNTEAFF. The CDR3 bases are TGTGCTAGTGGTTTAGGGGGGAACACTGAAGCTTTCTTT.

This clone has more than one count but fewer than ten. The gene calls are TRBV4-1 and TRBJ2-7; D is ambiguous. This CDR3 has 13 amino acids. CDR1 is MGHRA, CDR2 YSYEKL, per germline. Trimming removed 1 base at V and 7 bases at J, with 11 bases between. The CDR3 is CASSQVGLSEQYF. CDR3 DNA: TGCGCCAGCAGCCAAGTTGGGCTTAGTGAGCAGTACTTC.

The rearrangement uses TRBV11-2 and TRBJ2-7, with D possibly TRBD2 on 5 matching bases. The CDR3 covers 12 residues. Germline V gene sequence: CDR1 SGHAT, CDR2 FQNNGV. V lost 3 bases, J lost 3 bases, and 6 bases lay in between. The CDR3 is CASSLEDYEQYF. The CDR3, as DNA: TGTGCCAGCAGCTTGGAGGACTACGAGCAGTACTTC.

The genes are TRBV28 and TRBJ1-5; no definite D call. Trimming stripped 8 bases from V and 3 bases from J, with 14 bases between. The germline gives CDR1 MDHEN, CDR2 SYDVKM. CDR3 length equals 14 residues. The CDR3 protein is CASLRALHNQPQHF. The CDR3 bases are TGTGCCAGCTTACGGGCTCTCCACAATCAGCCCCAGCATTTT.

This clone came up once. CDR3 nucleotides: TGTGCCAGCAGCTTCCATCAGCCCCAGCATTTT. It codes for CASSFHQPQHF. V gene TRBV5-8 combines with J gene TRBJ1-5, with D uncertain. The CDR3 sequence is 11 residues long. CDR1 and CDR2 (germline): SGHTS, YDEGEE. The V end lost 2 bases, the J end lost 5 bases, and 2 bases lay between the germline ends.

The chain has TRBV7-9 and TRBJ2-7, with 7 bases matching TRBD2. This CDR3 spans 15 amino acids. Germline assignment: CDR1 SEHNR and CDR2 FQNEAQ (reference sequence). The junction had 7 bases not matched to a gene; V was cut back by 5 bases and J by 0 bases. CDR3 protein: CASSPLARSSYEQYF. In nucleotides, the CDR3 is TGTGCCAGCAGCCCACTAGCGCGAAGCTCCTACGAGCAGTACTTC.

This sequence joins TRBV6-5 and TRBJ2-7; no firm D call. The CDR3 covers 10 residues. V was pared by 8 bases and J by 4 bases, with 6 bases between. CDR1 is MNHEY and CDR2 is SVGAGI in the germline V gene. This chain's CDR3 is CASGVYEQYF. The CDR3 region has the DNA TGTGCCAGCGGAGTATACGAGCAGTACTTC.

The V call is TRBV19, the J call TRBJ2-3; D tentatively fits TRBD1 or TRBD2 (5 bases each). Germline CDR1 reads LNHDA; CDR2 reads SQIVND (reference sequence). V lost 6 bases to trimming and J lost 6 bases, with 16 bases between them. This CDR3 spans 14 amino acids. CDR3 nucleotides: TGTGCCAGTAGCCTCGGGACCCCGGCGGATACGCAGTATTTT. This encodes CASSLGTPADTQYF.

This clone was detected only a few times. The chain employs TRBV10-3 and TRBJ1-1; 7 nucleotides agree with TRBD1. V lost 5 bases, J lost 8 bases, and 5 bases stayed unmatched. Germline V CDR1 and CDR2: ENHRY, SYGVKD. The CDR3 runs to 12 residues. CDR3 in amino acids: CAISRQGLEAFF. The CDR3 DNA sequence: TGTGCCATCAGTCGACAGGGCCTGGAAGCTTTCTTT.

The V call is TRBV4-1, the J call TRBJ1-5, with D possibly being TRBD1 (5 bases). V lost 0 bases and J lost 5, with 11 bases in between. The CDR3 has 15 amino acids. Per the germline V gene, CDR1 is MGHRA and CDR2 is YSYEKL. The CDR3 sequence: CASSQEWRGDQPQHF. DNA of the CDR3: TGCGCCAGCAGCCAAGAATGGAGGGGCGATCAGCCCCAGCATTTT.

The CDR3 DNA reads TGTGCCACCTCCAGGACTAGCGGGAGTTACAATGAGCAGTTCTTC. This gives the protein CATSRTSGSYNEQFF. V and J are TRBV15 and TRBJ2-1, with 13 positions matching TRBD2. The V segment lost 8 bases and the J segment 4 bases; nucleotides outside the gene matches: 5. CDR1 and CDR2 (germline): LNHNV, YYDKDF (reference sequence). The length of the CDR3 is 15 residues.

The chain is built from TRBV30 and TRBJ2-3, with TRBD1 matching over 7 bases. Germline V gene data show CDR1 as GTSNPN and CDR2 as SVGIG (reference sequence). The CDR3 is 14 residues long. V lost 4 bases and J lost 2; bases outside the gene matches: 6. As DNA, the CDR3 is TGTGCCTGGAATAGAGGGGGCATCACAGATACGCAGTATTTT. Translated, it gives CAWNRGGITDTQYF.

This chain connects TRBV6-1 to TRBJ2-2, with D uncertain. The CDR3 has 13 amino acids. V dropped 0 bases and J dropped 8 bases, with 7 bases sitting between them. The germline gives CDR1 MNHNS, CDR2 SASEGT. CDR3 sequence (DNA): TGTGCCAGCAGTGAAGCGGTGGGTGGGGAGCTGTTTTTT. This sequence encodes CASSEAVGGELFF.

The V call is TRBV7-6, the J call TRBJ2-2; unclear D gene. CDR1 is SGHVS and CDR2 is FNYEAQ in the germline V gene. V dropped 1 base and J dropped 4 bases, with 13 bases sitting between them. The CDR3 spans 16 residues. The CDR3 loop is CASSLGSGPLTGELFF. The CDR3 DNA reads as TGTGCCAGCAGCTTAGGGAGTGGGCCCCTCACCGGGGAGCTGTTTTTT.

This clone occurred once. The chain carries TRBV19 and TRBJ1-2, with 9 bases identical to TRBD1. Trimming at V came to 2 bases and at J to 8 bases, leaving 9 bases not matched to a gene. This CDR3 contains 15 residues. CDR1 is LNHDA and CDR2 is SQIVND in the germline V gene (reference sequence). This CDR3 reads CASSILGDRADGYTF. The CDR3 DNA sequence: TGTGCCAGTAGTATACTCGGGGACAGGGCGGACGGCTACACCTTC.

This chain uses TRBV9 with TRBJ2-3; D gene unclear. V was shortened by 0 bases and J by 0 bases, with 14 bases between the two germline ends. The CDR3 extends over 17 amino acids. Germline V gene lookup returns CDR1 SGDLS and CDR2 YYNGEE. The CDR3 bases are TGTGCCAGCAGCGTAGGGGTTGGTGTACCGAGCACAGATACGCAGTATTTT. Protein: CASSVGVGVPSTDTQYF.